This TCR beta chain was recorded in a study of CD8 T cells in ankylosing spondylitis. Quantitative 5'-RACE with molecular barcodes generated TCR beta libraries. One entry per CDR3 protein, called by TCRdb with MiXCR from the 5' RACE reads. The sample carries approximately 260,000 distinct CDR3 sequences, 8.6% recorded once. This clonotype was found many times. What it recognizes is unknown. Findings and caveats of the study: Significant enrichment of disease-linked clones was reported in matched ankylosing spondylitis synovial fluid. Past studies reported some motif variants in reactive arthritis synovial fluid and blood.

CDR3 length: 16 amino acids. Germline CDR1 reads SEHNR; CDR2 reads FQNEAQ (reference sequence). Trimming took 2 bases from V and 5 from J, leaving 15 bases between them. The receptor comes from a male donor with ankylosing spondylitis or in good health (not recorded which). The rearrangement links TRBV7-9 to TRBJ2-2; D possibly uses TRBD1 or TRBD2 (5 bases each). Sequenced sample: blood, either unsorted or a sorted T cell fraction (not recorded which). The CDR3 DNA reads TGTGCCAGCAGCTTAACGGGACGACTAAGGACCGGGGAGCTGTTTTTT. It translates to CASSLTGRLRTGELFF.